The 9 T cell receptor beta chains given below trace back to one sample, sequenced in a study of pediatric ulcerative colitis. Profiling relied on immunoSEQ multiplex PCR, and the TCRdb table lists in-frame clones only, not all of them. The profile shows fewer than 12,000 clones, around four fifths of them singletons. Rectal tissue came from one to two pinch biopsies taken at colonoscopy. The material sequenced was gut tissue. All receptors derive from a girl aged 5-17 years who was a control in a study of pediatric ulcerative colitis.

V usage is TRBV19 and J usage is TRBJ1-5; possibly TRBD1 for D (5 bases). CDR1 and CDR2 (germline): LNHDA, SQIVND (reference sequence). V dropped 1 base and J dropped 2 bases, with 15 bases sitting between them. This CDR3 contains 17 residues. The CDR3 spells CASSIVRGQGGNQPQHF. For the CDR3, the DNA is TGTGCCAGTAGTATAGTGAGGGGCCAGGGTGGCAATCAGCCCCAGCATTTT.

The chain carries TRBV30 and TRBJ1-5; weak D call: TRBD1 (5 bases). CDR1 and CDR2 (germline): GTSNPN, SVGIG (reference sequence). Between the trimmed V and J ends, which lost 0 bases and 2 bases, there was a span of 8 bases. The CDR3 is 14 residues long. The CDR3 bases are TGTGCCTGGAGTGTACGGGGGGGCAATCAGCCCCAGCATTTT. Protein sequence: CAWSVRGGNQPQHF.

J is TRBJ2-3 and V is TRBV4-2; no reliable D call. Germline lookup yields CDR1 LGHNA and CDR2 YNFKEQ. The CDR3 extends over 15 amino acids. V lost 0 bases to trimming and J lost 3 bases, with 10 bases between them. In DNA form, the CDR3 reads TGTGCCAGCAGCCAAGATAGCCAGGCGACAGATACGCAGTATTTT. Its protein product is CASSQDSQATDTQYF.

This clone appeared once. The chain couples TRBV5-6 to TRBJ2-7, with D possibly called TRBD1 or TRBD2 (5 bases each). Germline V gene data show CDR1 as SGHDT and CDR2 as YYEEEE. V gave up 7 bases and J gave up 6 bases, with 26 bases separating them. The CDR3 runs to 16 residues. The CDR3 sequence is CASETNTDDSGGEQYF. In nucleotides, the CDR3 is TGTGCCAGCGAAACGAACACCGATGACAGCGGCGGCGAGCAGTACTTC.

V is TRBV18 and J is TRBJ2-2; D remains unclear. Trimming removed 5 bases from V and 5 bases from J, with 9 bases in between. Germline V lookup: CDR1 KGHSH, CDR2 LQKENI. This CDR3 has 13 residues. DNA for the CDR3: TGTGCCAGCTCAGGGGTTTCAACCGGGGAGCTGTTTTTT. Protein: CASSGVSTGELFF. Full variable domain (remainder filled in from reference TRBV18 and TRBJ2-2): NAGVMQNPRHLVRRRGQEARLRCSPMKGHSHVYWYRQLPEEGLKFMVYLQKENIIDESGMPKERFSAEFPKEGPSILRIQQVVRGDSAAYFCASSGVSTGELFFGEGSRLTVL.

The chain couples TRBV18 to TRBJ2-2; D is perhaps TRBD1 or TRBD2 (5 bases each). Trimming left V 3 bases short and J 5 bases short, with 13 bases between. The germline gives CDR1 KGHSH, CDR2 LQKENI. The CDR3 consists of 15 residues. The CDR3 reads CASSPLLWGTGELFF. For the CDR3, the DNA is TGTGCCAGCTCACCCCTCCTGTGGGGGACCGGGGAGCTGTTTTTT. Full variable domain (outside the CDR3, taken from reference TRBV18 and TRBJ2-2): NAGVMQNPRHLVRRRGQEARLRCSPMKGHSHVYWYRQLPEEGLKFMVYLQKENIIDESGMPKERFSAEFPKEGPSILRIQQVVRGDSAAYFCASSPLLWGTGELFFGEGSRLTVL.

V and J are TRBV6-5 and TRBJ1-1, with D uncertain. Trimming took off 4 bases at V and 7 bases at J, with 13 bases between the two ends. The CDR3 has 13 amino acids. Germline V CDR1 and CDR2: MNHEY, SVGAGI. Here the CDR3 reads CASSLVASVEAFF. The DNA for the CDR3 is TGTGCCAGCAGTTTGGTGGCGTCAGTTGAAGCTTTCTTT.

J is TRBJ1-2 and V is TRBV7-2; 10 bases match TRBD1. The CDR3 has 16 residues. Germline V lookup: CDR1 SGHTA, CDR2 FQGNSA. The V gene end was trimmed by 4 bases and the J gene end by 7 bases; junction bases not matched to a gene: 12. The CDR3 region is CASSSIDRGLSGGYTF. In nucleotides, the CDR3 is TGTGCCAGCAGCTCAATCGACAGGGGGCTGAGTGGTGGCTACACCTTC.

This sequence joins TRBV19 and TRBJ1-2, with a possible D match to TRBD1 (5 bases). The V end lost 9 bases, the J end lost 6 bases, and 14 bases lay between the germline ends. The CDR3 spans 12 residues. Germline-derived CDR1 and CDR2 are LNHDA and SQIVND (reference sequence). In DNA form, the CDR3 reads TGTGCCAGCAGGGACGCCCGGGATGGCTACACCTTC. Amino acid sequence: CASRDARDGYTF. Looking up the rest from reference TRBV19 and TRBJ1-2 gives the full variable domain: DGGITQSPKYLFRKEGQNVTLSCEQNLNHDAMYWYRQDPGQGLRLIYYSQIVNDFQKGDIAEGYSVSREKKESFPLTVTSAQKNPTAFYLCASRDARDGYTFGSGTRLTVV.